This T cell receptor (beta chain) emerged from a study of blood T cell repertoires in COVID-19. Data came from immunoSEQ multiplex PCR; TCRdb stores just in-frame clones and leaves some out. The sample holds some 350,000 clones, 75% to 90% seen once. Participant age was 18 to 89 years, and participants resided in about two dozen US areas. This CDR3 region has 16 residues. Per germline, CDR1 MGHRA and CDR2 YSYEKL. With V trimmed by 0 bases and J by 4 bases, 4 bases remained unmatched. The receptor was isolated from a man aged 18-30 years who had recovered from COVID-19. V gene TRBV4-1 combines with J gene TRBJ2-3; TRBD2 aligns across 10 bases. The material sequenced was PBMCs or T cells enriched from blood (not recorded which). The CDR3 DNA reads as TGCGCCAGCAGCCAAGATTCTAGCGGGAGTGCAGATACGCAGTATTTT. Protein product: CASSQDSSGSADTQYF.